This T cell receptor beta chain was found in a study of PD-1 blockade in classical Hodgkin lymphoma. As to time point: cycle 4 day 1 (C4D1), after five to seven weeks of nivolumab. Patients all relapsed after autologous stem cell transplantation, and there was variation in brentuximab vedotin exposure. Isolation of CD8+ T cells from thawed PBMCs used magnetic negative selection. Study results and caveats: The CD4+ diversity rise by C4D1 was clearest in complete responders.

Trimming removed 5 bases from V and 9 bases from J; junction bases left unmatched: 2. Germline-derived CDR1 and CDR2 are SEHNR and FQNEAQ (reference sequence). The CDR3 is made up of 12 amino acids. The table lists this clone with a few counts. Its antigen remains unidentified. Produced via immunoSEQ multiplex PCR; TCRdb's table is partial and in-frame only. This table has 3,000 to 4,000 clones, around 66% appearing once. Here the sequenced sample was CD8+ T cells from blood, taken before the fourth cycle of nivolumab. V is TRBV7-9 and J is TRBJ1-2; 11 nucleotides line up with TRBD1. The receptor comes from a human donor with classical Hodgkin lymphoma. The CDR3 DNA reads as TGTGCCAGCAGCGGACAGGGGGCGAGCTACACCTTC. This gives the protein CASSGQGASYTF. The full variable domain, its missing parts supplied by reference TRBV7-9 and TRBJ1-2, is DTGVSQNPRHKITKRGQNVTFRCDPISEHNRLYWYRQTLGQGPEFLTYFQNEAQLEKSRLLSDRFSAERPKGSFSTLEIQRTEQGDSAMYLCASSGQGASYTFGSGTRLTVV.